What follows are 22 T cell receptor beta chains derived from one specimen sequenced in a study of PD-L1 blockade in urothelial cancer. The data were produced by immunoSEQ multiplex PCR, yet TCRdb's version contains in-frame clones alone and is incomplete. The data hold 70,000 to 85,000 clones, with under 90% observed a single time. Sequenced material: PBMCs, taken around atezolizumab (anti-PD-L1) treatment. Source of these receptors: a man in his 70s with urothelial cancer.

As concerns this clone: Without the conserved terminal phenylalanine or tryptophan, this CDR3 likely stems from a read error. The rearrangement joins TRBV5-6 to TRBJ1-2; a possible D gene is TRBD1 (6 bases). CDR1 and CDR2 from the germline V gene are SGHDT and YYEEEE. The CDR3 consists of 14 residues. V shed 4 bases and J shed 2 bases, with 12 bases lying between them. The CDR3 spells CASSQGTQNYGYTL. CDR3 sequence (DNA): TGTGCCAGCAGCCAGGGGACACAAAACTATGGCTACACCCTC.

V is TRBV28 and J is TRBJ2-1; 9 bases map to TRBD2. The V gene's germline CDR1 is MDHEN and CDR2 SYDVKM. With V trimmed by 1 base and J by 9 bases, 13 bases remained unmatched. The CDR3 contains 17 residues. The CDR3 protein is CASSLSQFSGSITEQFF. The CDR3 DNA reads TGTGCCAGCAGTTTATCCCAATTTAGCGGGAGTATAACTGAGCAGTTCTTC.

This chain connects TRBV28 to TRBJ1-4; 11 bases are shared with TRBD1. The ends lost 3 bases at V and 7 bases at J; junction bases unmatched: 7. Germline-derived CDR1 and CDR2 are MDHEN and SYDVKM. This CDR3 contains 16 residues. CDR3: CASSFGTGTGGEKLFF. In DNA form, the CDR3 reads TGTGCCAGCAGTTTTGGGACCGGGACAGGGGGTGAAAAACTGTTTTTT.

The rearrangement joins TRBV29-1 to TRBJ2-5; unclear D gene. Germline lookup yields CDR1 SQVTM and CDR2 ANQGSEA. This CDR3 has 11 residues. Deletions cut 3 bases from V and 1 base from J, with 3 bases between. CDR3 sequence (DNA): TGCAGCGTTGAGGCCCAAGAGACCCAGTACTTC. Its protein product is CSVEAQETQYF. Full variable domain (missing parts from reference TRBV29-1 and TRBJ2-5): SAVISQKPSRDICQRGTSLTIQCQVDSQVTMMFWYRQQPGQSLTLIATANQGSEATYESGFVIDKFPISRPNLTFSTLTVSNMSPEDSSIYLCSVEAQETQYFGPGTRLLVL.

The chain carries TRBV6-5 and TRBJ1-2, with TRBD1 matching over 9 bases. With 5 bases clipped from V and 9 bases from J, the junction kept 10 bases outside the gene matches. This CDR3 is 14 amino acids long. Germline-derived CDR1 and CDR2 are MNHEY and SVGAGI. The CDR3 is CASSRTGDLWSYTF. In nucleotides, the CDR3 is TGTGCCAGCAGTCGGACAGGGGACCTATGGAGCTACACCTTC.

The rearrangement joins TRBV5-4 to TRBJ2-3; a weak D match, TRBD2 (6 bases). Germline assignment: CDR1 SGHNT and CDR2 YYREEE (reference sequence). CDR3 length equals 16 residues. V lost 0 bases and J 1 base, leaving 12 bases between the germline ends. CDR3 protein: CASSLVGLTRTDTQYF. CDR3 coding DNA: TGTGCCAGCAGCTTGGTTGGACTAACCCGCACAGATACGCAGTATTTT. The variable domain in full, completed from reference TRBV5-4 and TRBJ2-3, reads ETGVTQSPTHLIKTRGQQVTLRCSSQSGHNTVSWYQQALGQGPQFIFQYYREEENGRGNFPPRFSGLQFPNYSSELNVNALELDDSALYLCASSLVGLTRTDTQYFGPGTRLTVL.

The CDR3 DNA reads as TGCAGCGTTGGGGAGGACGGGAACTATGGCTACACCTTC. This translates into CSVGEDGNYGYTF. The chain uses TRBV29-1 and TRBJ1-2; no firm D call. Between the trimmed V and J ends, which lost 4 bases and 2 bases, there was a span of 11 bases. The CDR3 is 13 residues long. Germline V gene data show CDR1 as SQVTM and CDR2 as ANQGSEA.

The rearrangement uses TRBV5-1 and TRBJ2-2; perhaps TRBD2 as D (6 bases). Per the germline V gene, CDR1 is SGHRS and CDR2 is YFSETQ. The CDR3 runs to 14 residues. Trimming shortened V by 6 bases and J by 1 base, and 10 bases separated the two germline ends. CDR3 DNA: TGCGCCAGCACCGGGACTGGGAACACCGGGGAGCTGTTTTTT. It specifies CASTGTGNTGELFF.

The V call is TRBV6-5, the J call TRBJ1-5; D is perhaps TRBD1 (5 bases). CDR3 length: 14 amino acids. Germline CDR1 and CDR2: MNHEY and SVGAGI. Trimming shortened V by 6 bases and J by 2 bases, and 11 bases separated the two germline ends. The CDR3 region is CASSPDRRNQPQHF. DNA for the CDR3: TGTGCCAGCAGCCCCGACAGACGCAATCAGCCCCAGCATTTT.

The chain is built from TRBV28 and TRBJ2-5; 8 positions agree with TRBD1. The CDR3 length is 14 residues. V lost 3 bases and J lost 5; bases outside the gene matches: 5. The germline gives CDR1 MDHEN, CDR2 SYDVKM. The CDR3 protein is CASSFSGGQETQYF. The CDR3 coding sequence is TGTGCCAGCAGTTTTTCAGGGGGCCAGGAGACCCAGTACTTC.

This clone was recorded once. The genes are TRBV5-1 and TRBJ2-3, with 8 nucleotides matching TRBD1. The CDR3 contains 14 residues. Germline V gives CDR1 SGHRS, CDR2 YFSETQ. The junction had 3 bases not matched to a gene; V was cut back by 4 bases and J by 2 bases. The CDR3 spells CASSPDRVTDTQYF. In nucleotides, the CDR3 is TGCGCCAGCAGCCCGGACAGGGTCACAGATACGCAGTATTTT.

This CDR3 is CASSQVEGYYGYTF. The CDR3 bases are TGTGCCAGCAGCCAAGTGGAGGGATACTATGGCTACACCTTC. The V gene is TRBV16, the J gene TRBJ1-2; D is unclear. The CDR3 runs to 14 residues. The germline V gene has CDR1 KGHSY and CDR2 FQNENV. V was cut by 2 bases and J by 3 bases, with 10 bases left in between.

V is TRBV18 and J is TRBJ2-7, with 7 bases aligning to TRBD1. Per the germline V gene, CDR1 is KGHSH and CDR2 is LQKENI. J was trimmed by 4 bases and V by 5 bases; bases with no gene match: 8. The CDR3 has 14 amino acids. The CDR3 loop reads CASSTAGTEYEQYF. The CDR3 nucleotides read TGTGCCAGCTCAACCGCCGGGACAGAATACGAGCAGTACTTC.

V gene TRBV27 combines with J gene TRBJ1-1; D is possibly TRBD1 (5 bases). CDR3 size: 16 residues. Germline lookup yields CDR1 MNHEY and CDR2 SMNVEV (reference sequence). The ends were cut back, 4 bases at V and 0 bases at J, with 15 bases in the middle. In DNA form, the CDR3 reads TGTGCCAGCAGTTACGGGGGTTTGGGGGTGAACACTGAAGCTTTCTTT. This gives the protein CASSYGGLGVNTEAFF.

This clone appeared once. The chain links TRBV27 to TRBJ2-3; D might be TRBD1 (5 bases). Germline CDR1 reads MNHEY; CDR2 reads SMNVEV (reference sequence). Trimming took 6 bases from V and 6 from J, leaving 13 bases between them. The CDR3 spans 13 residues. The CDR3 DNA reads TGTGCCAGCAGGTCGCTAGGGGTTGATACGCAGTATTTT. This sequence encodes CASRSLGVDTQYF.

V is TRBV2 and J is TRBJ2-5; tentative D call: TRBD1 (5 bases). CDR1 and CDR2 from the germline V gene are SNHLY and FYNNEI. This CDR3 spans 12 amino acids. Trimming pared 6 bases from V and 6 bases from J, leaving 11 bases between. CDR3 sequence reads: CASSKDSQTQYF. CDR3 sequence (DNA): TGTGCCAGCAGCAAAGACAGTCAGACCCAGTACTTC.

This sequence joins TRBV7-9 and TRBJ1-4; D is ambiguous. CDR1 is SEHNR and CDR2 is FQNEAQ in the germline V gene (reference sequence). This CDR3 spans 13 amino acids. The germline V and J ends were trimmed by 5 bases and 17 bases, with 21 bases remaining between them. The CDR3 nucleotides read TGTGCCAGCAGCCCGCCGGGAGGAAGCGTAATTTTTTTT. The encoded protein is CASSPPGGSVIFF. Based on the CDR3 plus reference TRBV7-9 and TRBJ1-4, the full variable domain is DTGVSQNPRHKITKRGQNVTFRCDPISEHNRLYWYRQTLGQGPEFLTYFQNEAQLEKSRLLSDRFSAERPKGSFSTLEIQRTEQGDSAMYLCASSPPGGSVIFFGSGTQLSVL.

This clone was recorded only once. The gene calls are TRBV2 and TRBJ2-5; TRBD1 is a possible D gene (5 bases). CDR3 length: 11 residues. Trimming left V 8 bases short and J 2 bases short, with 6 bases between. The V gene's germline CDR1 is SNHLY and CDR2 FYNNEI. The CDR3 DNA sequence: TGTGCCAGCCGACAGCAAGAGACCCAGTACTTC. The encoded protein is CASRQQETQYF.

The V call is TRBV29-1, the J call TRBJ2-5; the match to TRBD2 covers 7 bases. CDR3 length equals 12 residues. Germline CDR1 and CDR2: SQVTM and ANQGSEA. V lost 6 bases to trimming and J lost 4 bases; unmatched junction nucleotides: 5. The DNA of the CDR3 is TGCAGCGTGAAAGTAGCGGGAGAGACCCAGTACTTC. Translated, it gives CSVKVAGETQYF. Together with reference TRBV29-1 and TRBJ2-5, the CDR3 gives the full variable domain: SAVISQKPSRDICQRGTSLTIQCQVDSQVTMMFWYRQQPGQSLTLIATANQGSEATYESGFVIDKFPISRPNLTFSTLTVSNMSPEDSSIYLCSVKVAGETQYFGPGTRLLVL.

This chain joins TRBV13 and TRBJ2-3, with 8 bases identical to TRBD2. Germline-derived CDR1 and CDR2 are PRHDT and FYEKMQ (reference sequence). The CDR3 length is 11 residues. The trim removed 5 bases at V and 13 bases at J, leaving 5 bases unmatched. The CDR3: CASSLGTRKYF. The CDR3 DNA follows: TGTGCCAGCAGCCTGGGGACTAGAAAGTATTTT.

This clone was seen a few times. V and J are TRBV11-3 and TRBJ2-1; the D gene is possibly TRBD2 (6 bases). Germline CDR1 reads SGHNT; CDR2 reads YENEEA. The V gene lost 5 bases and the J gene lost 12 bases, with 17 bases spanning the gap. This CDR3 contains 13 residues. CDR3 sequence: CASSRRDGRGQFF. The CDR3 DNA is TGTGCCAGCAGCCGGCGGGACGGTCGAGGGCAGTTCTTC.

The chain couples TRBV7-6 to TRBJ2-7; 9 bases are a match to TRBD1. Germline lookup yields CDR1 SGHVS and CDR2 FNYEAQ. V lost 5 bases and J lost 4; bases outside the gene matches: 3. The CDR3 covers 13 residues. The CDR3 nucleotides are TGTGCCAGCAGCACGGGACAGGGTTACGAGCAGTACTTC. This translates into CASSTGQGYEQYF.